This passage covers 15 T cell receptor beta chains from one sample sequenced in a study of blood T cell repertoires in COVID-19. Sequenced by immunoSEQ multiplex PCR; TCRdb stores in-frame clones only, minus some. The repertoire holds 250,000 or so clones, with about 85% as singletons. The sequenced sample was peripheral blood. Receptors originate from a man aged 60 to 69 with acute or convalescent COVID-19.

The chain is built from TRBV29-1 and TRBJ1-1, with no clear D. The CDR3 is made up of 14 amino acids. Per the germline V gene, CDR1 is SQVTM and CDR2 is ANQGSEA. Between the trimmed V and J ends, which lost 2 bases and 5 bases, there was a span of 15 bases. In DNA, the CDR3 is TGCAGCGTTGAAACCCCACGTCTGACTACTGAAGCTTTCTTT. It translates to CSVETPRLTTEAFF.

The chain joins TRBV10-1 to TRBJ2-1; 10 nucleotides line up with TRBD2. The junction had 5 bases not matched to a gene; V was cut back by 2 bases and J by 4 bases. Germline V lookup: CDR1 WNHNN, CDR2 SYGVQD (reference sequence). This CDR3 is 16 amino acids long. The CDR3, as DNA: TGCGCCAGCAGTGAGGCTAGCGGGGGAACTTACAATGAGCAGTTCTTC. Protein product: CASSEASGGTYNEQFF.

The chain employs TRBV30 and TRBJ2-7, with 9 bases aligning to TRBD2. The V gene's germline CDR1 is GTSNPN and CDR2 SVGIG (reference sequence). CDR3 size: 13 residues. The V and J ends lost 0 bases and 7 bases, in that order; junction bases with no gene match: 4. CDR3 DNA sequence: TGTGCCTGGAGTGTACGGCTAGCGGGGGAGCAGTACTTC. It encodes CAWSVRLAGEQYF.

J is TRBJ1-2 and V is TRBV4-1; D is uncertain. CDR3 length equals 16 residues. V lost 1 base and J lost 1, with 13 bases in between. The germline V gene has CDR1 MGHRA and CDR2 YSYEKL. CDR3 protein: CASSQAGGRSNYGYTF. The CDR3 nucleotides read TGCGCCAGCAGCCAAGCAGGCGGGCGTAGTAACTATGGCTACACCTTC.

The chain uses TRBV28 and TRBJ2-5; TRBD2 agrees at 7 bases. The CDR3 runs to 13 residues. Germline CDR1 and CDR2: MDHEN and SYDVKM. The V and J ends lost 3 bases and 4 bases, in that order; junction bases with no gene match: 2. CDR3 DNA sequence: TGTGCCAGCAGTTTGGCGGGAGCAGAGACCCAGTACTTC. Amino acid sequence: CASSLAGAETQYF.

The V call is TRBV28, the J call TRBJ1-6, with 7 bases lining up with TRBD1. Germline trimming cut 4 bases from V and 7 bases from J; bases unmatched to any gene: 7. The CDR3 runs 15 residues. Germline loops: CDR1 MDHEN, CDR2 SYDVKM. In nucleotides, the CDR3 is TGTGCCAGCAGTTCCCCGACAGGGCCCAATTCACCCCTCCACTTT. It is translated as CASSSPTGPNSPLHF.

J is TRBJ2-1 and V is TRBV10-3, with D maybe TRBD1 (6 bases). Trimming removed 4 bases at V and 6 bases at J, with 19 bases between. From germline, CDR1 is ENHRY and CDR2 SYGVKD. The CDR3 has 16 residues. The CDR3, as DNA: TGTGCCATCAGTGGGGACGGGACAAGGAGGTTCAATGAGCAGTTCTTC. This gives the protein CAISGDGTRRFNEQFF.

The rearrangement links TRBV6-6 to TRBJ1-1, with D tentatively TRBD1 (6 bases). Germline V gene lookup returns CDR1 MNHNY and CDR2 SVGAGI (reference sequence). V gave up 7 bases and J gave up 5 bases, with 8 bases separating them. The CDR3 runs to 11 residues. The CDR3 loop reads CASTGTTEAFF. In DNA, the CDR3 is TGTGCCAGCACCGGGACAACTGAAGCTTTCTTT.

Points on this clone: In the same sample, other DNA sequences code for this CDR3. The chain recombines TRBV5-1 with TRBJ2-7; a weak D match, TRBD2 (7 bases). V was clipped by 4 bases and J by 3 bases, with 11 bases between them. CDR1 SGHRS and CDR2 YFSETQ come from the germline V gene. The CDR3 is 13 amino acids. As DNA, the CDR3 is TGCGCCAGCAGCGCCGGGGGGCTCTACGAGCAGTACTTC. Translation gives CASSAGGLYEQYF.

Points on this clone: Other DNA sequences in the same sample also yield this CDR3. The chain combines TRBV7-2 with TRBJ2-1, with 12 bases lining up with TRBD2. The length of the CDR3 is 15 residues. CDR1 and CDR2 from the germline V gene are SGHTA and FQGNSA. Unmatched junction bases numbered 2, after V lost 1 base and J lost 7 bases. CDR3 nucleotide sequence: TGTGCCAGCAGCTTAGGACTAGCGGGAGTAAATGAGCAGTTCTTC. Its translation is CASSLGLAGVNEQFF.

V gene TRBV27 combines with J gene TRBJ2-5, with D perhaps matching TRBD2 (6 bases). From germline, CDR1 is MNHEY and CDR2 SMNVEV (reference sequence). V dropped 8 bases and J dropped 5 bases, with 12 bases sitting between them. The CDR3 loop spans 12 amino acids. The CDR3 bases are TGTGCCAGCGGAGTACGGGGGGAGACCCAGTACTTC. Translated, it gives CASGVRGETQYF.

The CDR3 nucleotides are TGCGCCAGCAGCGTACAGGCCTATTCCTCTGGAAACACCATATATTTT. This sequence encodes CASSVQAYSSGNTIYF. This chain uses TRBV5-1 with TRBJ1-3; possible D gene TRBD1, 5 bases. This CDR3 has 16 residues. Germline-derived CDR1 and CDR2 are SGHRS and YFSETQ. Trimming shortened V by 4 bases and J by 0 bases, and 14 bases separated the two germline ends.

The chain uses TRBV7-9 and TRBJ1-2; no reliable D call. Trimming pared 0 bases from V and 6 bases from J, leaving 14 bases between. This CDR3 comprises 15 residues. CDR1 is SEHNR and CDR2 is FQNEAQ in the germline V gene (reference sequence). CDR3 sequence (DNA): TGTGCCAGCAGCTTAGCAGGGTCGGGGAAAAATGGCTACACCTTC. Amino acids: CASSLAGSGKNGYTF.

The chain uses TRBV7-6 and TRBJ2-7; 11 bases map to TRBD2. The germline gives CDR1 SGHVS, CDR2 FNYEAQ. This CDR3 region has 16 residues. Trimming cost V 1 base and J 7 bases; bases outside gene matches: 9. The CDR3 DNA reads as TGTGCCAGCAGCTTAGTCGCGGCTAGCGGGAGGAAAGAGCAGTACTTC. Translated, it gives CASSLVAASGRKEQYF. Full variable domain (outside the CDR3, taken from reference TRBV7-6 and TRBJ2-7): GAGVSQSPRYKVTKRGQDVALRCDPISGHVSLYWYRQALGQGPEFLTYFNYEAQQDKSGLPNDRFSAERPEGSISTLTIQRTEQRDSAMYRCASSLVAASGRKEQYFGPGTRLTVT.

The chain is built from TRBV19 and TRBJ1-5; 7 bases match TRBD1. CDR1 LNHDA and CDR2 SQIVND come from the germline V gene (reference sequence). The CDR3 is made up of 13 amino acids. After removal of 9 bases from V and 3 bases from J, the junction contained 5 bases not matched to a gene. The DNA of the CDR3 is TGTGCCAGCGTGGACAGGCCCAATCAGCCCCAGCATTTT. The encoded protein is CASVDRPNQPQHF.